This TCR beta chain derives from a study of control samples from healthy donors and cancer patients. Sequenced by immunoSEQ multiplex PCR; TCRdb stores in-frame clones only, minus some. The sample records about 110,000 clones, approximately 90% being singletons. This clone was observed a handful of times. Deletions cut 5 bases from V and 0 bases from J, with 8 bases between. The CDR3 spans 14 residues. Per germline, CDR1 MNHEY and CDR2 SVGAGI. The sample consisted of PBMCs. The chain couples TRBV6-5 to TRBJ1-5; no clear D. The origin of this receptor is an older woman with lung cancer. Written as DNA, the CDR3 is TGTGCCAGCAGTCCGAGAGATAGCAATCAGCCCCAGCATTTT. Translated, it gives CASSPRDSNQPQHF.